The 25 T cell receptor beta chains below come from one sample, sequenced in a study of T cell changes during pregnancy in multiple sclerosis. Using immunoSEQ multiplex PCR, the repertoire was profiled, and TCRdb retains in-frame clones only, with some absent. Of about 72,000 clones listed, 90% to 95% are singletons. The sample was peripheral blood, taken in the first trimester of pregnancy. Source of these receptors: a female donor in good health, enrolled as a control in a pregnancy study.

The rearrangement links TRBV11-2 to TRBJ2-7; 8 bases match TRBD1. V shed 2 bases, J shed 4 bases, and the junction held 7 bases outside the gene matches. CDR3 length equals 15 residues. Per the germline V gene, CDR1 is SGHAT and CDR2 is FQNNGV. Here the CDR3 DNA reads TGTGCCAGCAGCTTATCCTCAGGGGGCTTATACGAGCAGTACTTC. Amino acids: CASSLSSGGLYEQYF.

The chain uses TRBV20-1 and TRBJ2-7; TRBD1 might be the D (7 bases). Trimming shortened V by 7 bases and J by 4 bases, and 11 bases separated the two germline ends. This CDR3 has 11 amino acids. Germline V lookup: CDR1 DFQATT, CDR2 SNEGSKA (reference sequence). Here the CDR3 reads CSVPGGYEQYF. The CDR3 nucleotides read TGCAGTGTGCCAGGGGGGTACGAGCAGTACTTC.

This clone was found once. The chain is built from TRBV7-8 and TRBJ2-4; no firm D call. V was trimmed by 3 bases and J by 0 bases, leaving 3 bases between them. Germline loops: CDR1 SGHVS, CDR2 FQNEAQ. The CDR3 spans 13 residues. The CDR3 protein is CASSFLAKNIQYF. CDR3 nucleotide sequence: TGTGCCAGCAGCTTCCTAGCCAAAAACATTCAGTACTTC.

This chain uses TRBV9 with TRBJ1-3; D is possibly TRBD1 (6 bases). V lost 3 bases to trimming and J lost 2 bases, with 12 bases between them. The CDR3 sequence is 15 residues long. Looked up from germline, CDR1 is SGDLS and CDR2 is YYNGEE. The CDR3 here is CASSAETGAGNTIYF. CDR3 sequence (DNA): TGTGCCAGCAGCGCCGAGACAGGTGCTGGAAACACCATATATTTT.

V is TRBV7-8 and J is TRBJ2-3, with D unclear. V lost 5 bases and J 0 bases, leaving 9 bases between the germline ends. The CDR3 consists of 14 residues. Looked up from germline, CDR1 is SGHVS and CDR2 is FQNEAQ. CDR3 sequence (DNA): TGTGCCAGCAGCCTCGACAAGAGCACAGATACGCAGTATTTT. Its protein product is CASSLDKSTDTQYF.

The rearrangement links TRBV9 to TRBJ2-1, with 7 bases that match TRBD2. The CDR3 totals 17 residues. The germline CDR1 and CDR2 sequences are SGDLS and YYNGEE. J was trimmed by 5 bases and V by 2 bases; bases with no gene match: 13. The CDR3 loop reads CASSVSLGVAGDNEQFF. The CDR3 DNA reads as TGTGCCAGCAGCGTCAGCTTGGGGGTAGCGGGCGACAATGAGCAGTTCTTC.

The V call is TRBV28, the J call TRBJ1-1; no clear D gene. The CDR3 consists of 16 residues. The V and J ends lost 5 bases and 0 bases respectively, with 16 bases between them. Germline assignment: CDR1 MDHEN and CDR2 SYDVKM. This CDR3 reads CASSLDGEGLNTEAFF. In nucleotides, the CDR3 is TGTGCCAGCAGTCTGGACGGGGAGGGATTGAACACTGAAGCTTTCTTT.

This rearrangement joins TRBV11-2 to TRBJ2-2; D might be TRBD2 (6 bases). Deletions cut 0 bases from V and 1 base from J, with 9 bases between. The CDR3 length is 16 residues. Germline V lookup: CDR1 SGHAT, CDR2 FQNNGV. CDR3 residues: CASSLDAGWNTGELFF. The CDR3 coding sequence is TGTGCCAGCAGCTTAGACGCGGGATGGAACACCGGGGAGCTGTTTTTT.

The chain employs TRBV2 and TRBJ1-3; D call uncertain. CDR1 and CDR2 (germline): SNHLY, FYNNEI. V lost 3 bases and J 0 bases, leaving 12 bases between the germline ends. This CDR3 comprises 16 residues. The CDR3 loop is CASSDEHIPSGNTIYF. As DNA, the CDR3 is TGTGCCAGCAGTGATGAGCATATCCCCTCTGGAAACACCATATATTTT.

The chain employs TRBV29-1 and TRBJ1-1; 12 nucleotides match TRBD1. This CDR3 has 14 residues. Germline V gene lookup returns CDR1 SQVTM and CDR2 ANQGSEA. With V trimmed by 4 bases and J by 2 bases, 2 bases remained unmatched. The CDR3, as DNA: TGCAGCGTTGGGGACAGGGGGCGTAACACTGAAGCTTTCTTT. Residues: CSVGDRGRNTEAFF.

This clone was observed a few times. V usage is TRBV7-9 and J usage is TRBJ2-7; the D gene is possibly TRBD2 (6 bases). This CDR3 comprises 15 residues. CDR1 is SEHNR, CDR2 FQNEAQ, per germline (reference sequence). V was pared by 4 bases and J by 0 bases, with 13 bases between. The CDR3: CASSCRDCASYEQYF. CDR3 DNA: TGTGCCAGCAGCTGCCGGGACTGCGCCTCCTACGAGCAGTACTTC.

This sequence joins TRBV7-9 and TRBJ2-3, with TRBD2 as a possible D gene (5 bases). Germline CDR1 is SEHNR and CDR2 is FQNEAQ (reference sequence). V gave up 3 bases and J gave up 0 bases, with 10 bases separating them. This CDR3 has 15 amino acids. DNA of the CDR3: TGTGCCAGCAGCTTCCGGACTCCTAGCACAGATACGCAGTATTTT. It yields the protein CASSFRTPSTDTQYF.

The J gene is TRBJ2-3, the V gene TRBV10-3; 8 positions agree with TRBD1. Germline CDR1 and CDR2: ENHRY and SYGVKD. Trimming removed 11 bases from V and 2 bases from J; junction bases left unmatched: 6. The CDR3 sequence is 13 residues long. CDR3 region: CAASQGDTDTQYF. CDR3 DNA: TGTGCCGCTTCACAGGGGGACACAGATACGCAGTATTTT.

The chain joins TRBV14 to TRBJ1-1; D is perhaps TRBD1 (5 bases). V lost 4 bases and J lost 3, with 12 bases in between. CDR1 SGHDN and CDR2 FVKESK come from the germline V gene. This CDR3 contains 14 residues. CDR3 protein: CASSPPRGYTEAFF. In DNA, the CDR3 is TGTGCCAGCAGCCCTCCTCGGGGGTACACTGAAGCTTTCTTT. Filled out from reference TRBV14 and TRBJ1-1, the complete variable domain reads EAGVTQFPSHSVIEKGQTVTLRCDPISGHDNLYWYRRVMGKEIKFLLHFVKESKQDESGMPNNRFLAERTGGTYSTLKVQPAELEDSGVYFCASSPPRGYTEAFFGQGTRLTVV.

The chain links TRBV7-6 to TRBJ2-2; weak D call: TRBD2 (6 bases). Trimming shortened V by 0 bases and J by 3 bases, and 11 bases separated the two germline ends. The CDR3 consists of 16 residues. Germline lookup yields CDR1 SGHVS and CDR2 FNYEAQ. The CDR3 DNA reads TGTGCCAGCAGCTTAGCCCTGACGGGGGACACCGGGGAGCTGTTTTTT. This translates into CASSLALTGDTGELFF.

The V and J genes are TRBV5-1 and TRBJ1-2; no reliable D call. Trimming took off 0 bases at V and 0 bases at J, with 9 bases between the two ends. Germline V CDR1 and CDR2: SGHRS, YFSETQ. This CDR3 has 15 amino acids. The CDR3 DNA reads as TGCGCCAGCAGCTTGGTGGCAGACTCTAACTATGGCTACACCTTC. It yields the protein CASSLVADSNYGYTF.

The chain links TRBV7-2 to TRBJ2-5, with TRBD2 matching 13 bases. V lost 4 bases and J lost 9; bases outside the gene matches: 14. The CDR3 sequence is 17 residues long. The germline CDR1 and CDR2 sequences are SGHTA and FQGNSA. Here the CDR3 DNA reads TGTGCCAGCAGCTACGGACTAGCGGGAGTGTCTGGCGGCGCCCAGTACTTC. Protein: CASSYGLAGVSGGAQYF.

V gene TRBV27 combines with J gene TRBJ2-2, with 7 bases aligning to TRBD1. The V gene's germline CDR1 is MNHEY and CDR2 SMNVEV (reference sequence). The CDR3 is 13 residues long. V dropped 6 bases and J dropped 7; count of bases not matched to a gene: 5. CDR3 sequence reads: CASRPQGNGELFF. The CDR3 nucleotides are TGTGCCAGCAGACCACAGGGGAACGGGGAGCTGTTTTTT.

The rearrangement joins TRBV28 to TRBJ1-6; 7 positions agree with TRBD1. Germline V gives CDR1 MDHEN, CDR2 SYDVKM. Unmatched junction bases numbered 0, after V lost 2 bases and J lost 8 bases. This CDR3 spans 13 amino acids. CDR3 bases: TGTGCCAGCAGTTTAGGGACAGATTCACCCCTCCACTTT. Translated, it gives CASSLGTDSPLHF.

The chain's CDR3 is CASSPGLAGAGGEQYF. The CDR3, as DNA: TGTGCCAGCAGCCCCGGACTAGCGGGAGCCGGCGGCGAGCAGTACTTC. The J gene is TRBJ2-7, the V gene TRBV7-2; 13 bases match TRBD2. This CDR3 contains 16 residues. V gave up 5 bases and J gave up 6 bases; unmatched junction bases: 10. Germline CDR1 is SGHTA and CDR2 is FQGNSA.

This clone was observed a single time. The rearrangement joins TRBV5-1 to TRBJ1-2; no clear D. The length of the CDR3 is 14 residues. Between the trimmed V and J ends, which lost 4 bases and 0 bases, there was a span of 10 bases. The germline CDR1 and CDR2 sequences are SGHRS and YFSETQ. For the CDR3, the DNA is TGCGCCAGCAGCCCCCTTTCAGCTAACTATGGCTACACCTTC. The encoded protein is CASSPLSANYGYTF.

The chain has TRBV5-1 and TRBJ2-1; 7 bases line up with TRBD2. V shed 0 bases and J 2 bases; nucleotides not matched to a gene: 5. Germline CDR1 and CDR2: SGHRS and YFSETQ. CDR3 length: 16 amino acids. The CDR3: CASSLGSGGAYNEQFF. CDR3 in DNA: TGCGCCAGCAGCTTGGGGTCGGGAGGCGCCTACAATGAGCAGTTCTTC.

This chain uses TRBV29-1 with TRBJ1-1, with D possibly TRBD1 on 5 matching bases. Trimming removed 6 bases at V and 5 bases at J, with 10 bases between. The CDR3 extends over 11 amino acids. The V gene's germline CDR1 is SQVTM and CDR2 ANQGSEA. CDR3 in DNA: TGCAGCGTAGGGGCACAAACTGAAGCTTTCTTT. It translates to CSVGAQTEAFF.

The gene calls are TRBV28 and TRBJ2-5; 8 nucleotides match TRBD2. The CDR3 is made up of 15 amino acids. The germline V gene has CDR1 MDHEN and CDR2 SYDVKM. V gave up 5 bases and J gave up 5 bases; unmatched junction bases: 10. DNA of the CDR3: TGTGCCAGCAGTCCGGGACTAGGGGATACGGAGACCCAGTACTTC. This codes for CASSPGLGDTETQYF.

This clone appeared once. The chain recombines TRBV7-9 with TRBJ1-1; a possible D gene is TRBD1 (5 bases). The CDR3 runs 14 residues. Trimming removed 4 bases at V and 4 bases at J, with 13 bases between. Germline V CDR1 and CDR2: SEHNR, FQNEAQ (reference sequence). CDR3 nucleotides: TGTGCCAGCAGCTCCTTGGGGGGACTCACTGAAGCTTTCTTT. Its translation is CASSSLGGLTEAFF.